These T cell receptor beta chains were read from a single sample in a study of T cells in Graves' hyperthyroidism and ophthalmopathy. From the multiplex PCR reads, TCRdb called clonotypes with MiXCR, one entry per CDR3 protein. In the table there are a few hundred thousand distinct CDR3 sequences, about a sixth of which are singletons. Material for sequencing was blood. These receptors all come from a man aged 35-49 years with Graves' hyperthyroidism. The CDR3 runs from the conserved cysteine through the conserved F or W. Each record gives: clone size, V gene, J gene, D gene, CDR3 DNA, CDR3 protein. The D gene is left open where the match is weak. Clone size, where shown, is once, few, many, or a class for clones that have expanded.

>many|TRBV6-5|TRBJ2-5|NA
TGTGCCAGCAGTTACTATAGGGGAGAGACCCAGTACTTC
CASSYYRGETQYF
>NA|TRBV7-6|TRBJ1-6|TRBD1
TGTGCCAGCAGCTCGCAGGGGGGAAATTCACCCCTCCACTTT
CASSSQGGNSPLHF
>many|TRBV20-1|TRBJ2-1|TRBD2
TGCAGTGCTAGGGGGGGACTAGTTTACAATGAGCAGTTCTTC
CSARGGLVYNEQFF
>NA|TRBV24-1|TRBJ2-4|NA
TGTGCCACCAGTGATTACGACAGAAACATTCAGTACTTC
CATSDYDRNIQYF
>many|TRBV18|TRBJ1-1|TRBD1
TGTGCCAGCTCACGGGACAGGACATTGGGGAACACTGAAGCTTTCTTT
CASSRDRTLGNTEAFF
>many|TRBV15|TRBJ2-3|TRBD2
TGTGCCACCAGCAGAGGGGAGCGGGGCTACACAGATACGCAGTATTTT
CATSRGERGYTDTQYF
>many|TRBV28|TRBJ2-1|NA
TGTGCCAGCAGTTCCCCCGGCGGGGGCAGGAATGAGCAGTTCTTC
CASSSPGGGRNEQFF
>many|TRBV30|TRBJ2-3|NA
TGTGCCTGGAGTCCGGAGGTTGATACGCAGTATTTT
CAWSPEVDTQYF
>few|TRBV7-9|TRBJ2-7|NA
TGTGCCAGCAGCTTAGCCGACTCCTACGAGCAGTACTTC
CASSLADSYEQYF
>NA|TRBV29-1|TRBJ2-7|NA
TGCAGCGTTAAAACAGCCTCCTACGAGCAGTACTTC
CSVKTASYEQYF
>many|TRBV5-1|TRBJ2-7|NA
TGCGCCAGCAGCTCTGGGCAGGGGCAGATTTACGAGCAGTACTTC
CASSSGQGQIYEQYF
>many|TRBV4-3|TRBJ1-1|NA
TGCGCCAGCAGCCAAGATGGTATGGAGTCTGAAGCTTTCTTT
CASSQDGMESEAFF
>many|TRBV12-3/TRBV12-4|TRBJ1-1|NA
TGTGCCAGCAGTTTAGTCGGGGGGATGACTGAAGCTTTCTTT
CASSLVGGMTEAFF
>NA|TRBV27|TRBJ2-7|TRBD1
TGTGCCAGCAGTATCGGGACAGGGGCCGCCTACGAGCAGTACTTC
CASSIGTGAAYEQYF
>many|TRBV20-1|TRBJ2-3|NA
TGCAGTGCTAGAGCCCCCTCGGACCGCGGCGCGGATACGCAGTATTTT
CSARAPSDRGADTQYF
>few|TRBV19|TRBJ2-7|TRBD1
TGTGCCAGTAGGAGGGACAGGGTAGCCTCCTACGAGCAGTACTTC
CASRRDRVASYEQYF
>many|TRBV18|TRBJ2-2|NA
TGTGCCAGCTCACCACGACAGGAAAACACCGGGGAGCTGTTTTTT
CASSPRQENTGELFF
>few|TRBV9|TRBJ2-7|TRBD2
TGTGCCAGCAGCGCAACTAGCGGGGGGGCTTACGAGCAGTACTTC
CASSATSGGAYEQYF
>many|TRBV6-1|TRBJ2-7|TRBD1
TGTGCCAGCAGCGGACAGGGTGTCTCCTACGAGCAGTACTTC
CASSGQGVSYEQYF
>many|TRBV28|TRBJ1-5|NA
TGTGCCAGCAGTTTCAATAGCAATCAGCCCCAGCATTTT
CASSFNSNQPQHF
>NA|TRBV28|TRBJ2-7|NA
TGTGCCAGTCCGTCAGCCATTTTTGCGGATTTGGACGAGCAGTACTTC
CASPSAIFADLDEQYF
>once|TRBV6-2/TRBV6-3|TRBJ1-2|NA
TGTGCCAGCAGTTACGGAACCATTAGCTATGGCTACACCTTC
CASSYGTISYGYTF
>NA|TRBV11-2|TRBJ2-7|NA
TGTGCCAGCAGCTTAGGTTTGTTGGTCGCAAGTACCTACGAGCAGTACTTC
CASSLGLLVASTYEQYF
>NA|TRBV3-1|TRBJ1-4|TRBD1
TGTGCCAGCAGCCTCTTGACAGGGATTAATGAAAAACTGTTTTTT
CASSLLTGINEKLFF
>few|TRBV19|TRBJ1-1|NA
TGTGCCAGTAGTCGAACAGGGAGTGACACTGAAGCTTTCTTT
CASSRTGSDTEAFF
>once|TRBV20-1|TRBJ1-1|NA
TGCAGTGCTGAGCTGAACACTGAAGCTTTCTTT
CSAELNTEAFF
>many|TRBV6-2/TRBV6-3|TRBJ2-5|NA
TGTGCCAGCAGTTATCAGTTCAGGGCGCAAGAGACCCAGTACTTC
CASSYQFRAQETQYF
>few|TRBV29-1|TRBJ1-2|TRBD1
TGCAGCGTTACGGGACAGATCTATGGCTACACCTTC
CSVTGQIYGYTF
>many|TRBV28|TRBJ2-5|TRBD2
TGTGCCAGCAACAACCTAGCGGGGGGGTCGGAGACCCAGTACTTC
CASNNLAGGSETQYF
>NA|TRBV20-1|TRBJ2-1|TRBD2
TGCAGTGCTAGACAAGCGGGACTAAATAAAGAGCAGTTCTTC
CSARQAGLNKEQFF
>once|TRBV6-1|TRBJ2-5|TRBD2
TGTGCCAGCAGTGAATTCACTAGCGGCCATCAAGAGACCCAGTACTTC
CASSEFTSGHQETQYF
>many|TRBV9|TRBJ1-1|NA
TGTGCCAGCAGCCCCGGCTGGGTGGGAGTAACTGAAGCTTTCTTT
CASSPGWVGVTEAFF
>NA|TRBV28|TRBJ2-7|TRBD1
TGTGCCAGCAGTTTCGCTACAGGGGGCCTTTACGAGCAGTACTTC
CASSFATGGLYEQYF
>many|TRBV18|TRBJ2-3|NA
TGTGCCAGCACAAGATCAGATACGCAGTATTTT
CASTRSDTQYF
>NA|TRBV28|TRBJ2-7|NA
TGTGCCAGCAGCCCGGGAGCAGGGGGGGGAGTTGAGCAGTACTTC
CASSPGAGGGVEQYF
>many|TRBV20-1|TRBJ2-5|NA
TGCAGTGCTAGAGATCCCAGGTCTGAGACCCAGTACTTC
CSARDPRSETQYF
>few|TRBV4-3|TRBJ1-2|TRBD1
TGCGCCAGCAGCCAACAGGACAGGGGCAGAGACGGCTACACCTTC
CASSQQDRGRDGYTF
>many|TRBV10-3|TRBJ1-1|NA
TGTGCCACCACAGGGTACACTGAAGCTTTCTTT
CATTGYTEAFF